This TCR beta chain was obtained from a study of cytomegalovirus exposure and HLA in healthy donors (dated by TCRdb to the late 2010s). For the wider study: An earlier analysis of 587 of the donors reported 276 Gb of sequence data and 117 million unique TCR beta sequences obtained from about 200 million T cells. Approximately 330 gigabases of sequencing data and roughly 80 million unique TCR sequences made up an early release that covered several hundred HLA-typed donors. Among the roughly 400 genotyped donors, around 81% belonged to the genetic ancestry cluster associated with self-reported Caucasian donors. The aim of the study was to test whether cataloging public T cell receptors could identify signatures of past pathogen exposure. The T cell repertoires of 666 subjects were profiled by immunosequencing and related to cytomegalovirus serostatus. In addition to the first cohort of hundreds of subjects, a separate validation cohort of under 150 different subjects was used. High-throughput TCR immunosequencing, statistical association of individual TCRs with disease status, and machine learning were combined to predict cytomegalovirus infection status. A later analysis re-analyzed previously published TCR beta repertoires from 650 to 800 donors and added high-resolution HLA genotyping to study TCR occurrence patterns. The later analysis used no new phenotypic data to find candidate immune exposures, relying instead on TCR beta sequences and their occurrence across donors. In an earlier analysis of a few hundred of the donors, high-throughput TCR beta sequencing was used to judge whether each TCR beta V gene segment behaved as functional or pseudogenic. Alongside the repertoire data, information on donor age, sex, ethnicity and CMV serostatus was compiled. A later genetic analysis used genome-wide SNP genotypes for about 65% of the roughly 670 donors, treating that subset as a discovery cohort. All discovery cohort repertoires had been generated on a single sequencing platform. HLA typing included class I and class II loci at four-digit resolution. The number of donors typed differed by locus, with 629-630 for A, B, C, DRB1 and DQB1, roughly 520 for DQA1, 600 to 610 for DPA1, and about 450 for DPB1. A few DR-DQ haplotypes were handled as single units for association and clustering because linkage in the cohort was strong. Among 398 genotyped donors of the cohort, an average of 235,054 unique TCR beta nucleotide sequences were sequenced per donor, roughly 20% of them non-productive.

General study outcomes and caveats: Because counts were too low, under 20 rarely observed V segments, including chromosome 9 orphons, were left out of the earlier analysis of approximately 500 of the donors. An association between a missense DCLRE1C variant and V-gene and J-gene trimming of TCR beta chains was found in a later genetic analysis and replicated in an independent cohort. The cohort was sequenced for TCR beta chains only, and without alpha or paired-chain data the features that could be detected were limited. The authors suggested that the approach could potentially be generalized to other disease states and immunological phenotypes. In a later analysis, most CMV-associated TCR beta chains were found to appear HLA-restricted, with HLA associations seemingly driven largely by CMV exposure. Because the 87-base-pair reads could not distinguish some IMGT-functional V segments, including TRBV6-2 and TRBV6-3, those segments were excluded. Compared with equally common non-associated chains, HLA-associated TCR beta chains in a later analysis were more clonally expanded and had lower generation probabilities. A further reported finding was that TCR beta sequences accurately predicted the HLA-A and HLA-B alleles for most subjects in the first cohort. According to a later genetic analysis, donors in an Asian-associated ancestry cluster had fewer N-insertions in productive TCRs than the approximately 700-donor mean. Cytomegalovirus status was reported to be diagnosed by the classifier with high specificity and sensitivity in both the original and validation cohorts. Broadly in line with IMGT annotations, most TCR beta V segments showed up in productive rearrangements about 87% or about 30% of the time in an earlier analysis of 450 to 750 of the donors. The only immune exposure information available for the cohort was CMV serostatus. A few of the identified cytomegalovirus-associated TCR beta chains were confirmed in vitro to be specific for cytomegalovirus antigens. According to a later analysis, parvovirus B19, influenza, CMV and Epstein-Barr virus appeared linked to several top co-occurrence clusters. In the study, about 150 TCR beta chains were listed as associated with cytomegalovirus. Linkage disequilibrium might explain the correlated functional status among segregating V segments, but an unknown experimental factor could not be excluded. While some public TCRs were present in many individuals, most TCR sequences turned up only very rarely across donors. In a later analysis, the rate of TCR association differed among HLA loci, with DRB1 alleles having the most associated TCRs and HLA-C alleles having the fewest. In a later analysis, some 18,000 TCR beta sequences were associated with specific HLA alleles at a false discovery rate of 0.05. Because HLA typing was missing for some donors at each locus, association tests included only the typed subset. A group of highly shared sequence variants was considered likely to be a technical artifact of the sequencing pipeline. When HLA alleles, especially DR and DQ, strongly co-occurred, attributing TCR associations to individual alleles was difficult. Roughly uniform sequencing depth across donors was assumed in presence/absence analyses, although this assumption may not hold.

About this clone: No cognate antigen has been identified for it. A read error may account for a junction end that differs from germline. The sample carries other DNA sequences with the same CDR3.

CDR1 and CDR2, per the germline V gene, are MGHRA and YSYEKL. Inclusive of the bounding cysteine and phenylalanine, the CDR3 is 14 residues long. Just the 42-base CDR3 DNA is kept, in frame starting at base 1. The cohort was made up of under 800 healthy bone marrow donors. At the time of sampling, every cohort member was nominally healthy, though immune exposures that went unrecorded were likely present. The donor was CMV seropositive and belonged to the group of 250 to 300 seropositive cohort members. Each donor provided a peripheral blood sample, and peripheral blood mononuclear cells were used for TCR beta sequencing. The Qiagen DNeasy Blood Extraction Kit was used to extract genomic DNA from the blood cell samples. The method was the immunoSEQ multiplex PCR assay. A mixture of 60 forward primers for TCR Vbeta segments and 13 reverse primers for TCR Jbeta segments was used in the multiplex PCR. A multiplex PCR assay on genomic DNA amplified the CDR3 region of rearranged TCR beta genes. The amplified TCR beta libraries were sequenced on the Illumina HiSeq System as 87-base-pair reads. In the paper's pipeline: A later analysis counted about 80 million unique TCR beta chains across the 550 to 750 repertoires, and around 9.9 million of these chains were shared by at least two donors. Raw reads were error-corrected and collapsed into unique sequences with a nearest-neighbor algorithm that merged closely related sequences to remove PCR and sequencing errors. CDR3 sequences were aligned to IMGT reference sequences to assign V, D and J gene segments. Each retained sequence needed at least a six-nucleotide match to both a V gene segment and a J gene segment. A rearrangement was called productive if the CDR3 had no stop codons and remained in frame with V and J, and every other rearrangement was called non-productive. CDR3 was defined according to IMGT convention as the region running from the second conserved V-encoded cysteine to the conserved J-encoded phenylalanine. Sequences without an unambiguous match to a single V gene segment were excluded from the earlier analysis of 587 of the donors. An earlier analysis of 500 to 600 of the donors classified V segments as functional when productive rearrangements were above 56.7% and as segregating when the standard deviation between donors was above 5%. To diagnose cytomegalovirus status from the catalog of TCR beta chain sequences, a statistical classification framework was built. In a later analysis, TCR nucleotide sequences were compared against IMGT/GENE-DB human TR gene sequences so that V and J genes could be assigned. Using the TCRdist pipeline, a later analysis assigned CDR3 sequences along with most-parsimonious VDJ recombination scenarios. In a later analysis, each TCR beta chain was defined by its CDR3 amino acid sequence together with its V-gene family, and reads lacking a unique V-gene family were excluded. A later analysis removed roughly 590 highly shared, low-generation-probability nucleotide sequences to deal with suspected cross-contamination and a sequencing artifact. In a later analysis, a clonal expansion index was calculated for each public chain from normalized within-repertoire ranks of inferred template counts. A later analysis computed generation probabilities with a VDJ recombination model fitted to out-of-frame rearrangements, and checked the results against IGoR. A later analysis scored TCR-TCR, TCR-HLA and TCR-CMV co-occurrence with hypergeometric tests, applying a repertoire-size bias correction to TCR pairs. False discovery rates were estimated in a later analysis by permuting HLA or CMV assignments 20 times. In a later analysis, co-occurring TCRs were grouped with DBSCAN, and TCRdist sequence similarity was added when clustering was performed within HLA-allele-positive subsets. Co-occurrence clustering excluded repertoires with fewer than 30,000 or more than 120,000 public chains, plus five with anomalous nucleotide sharing. TCRdb retrieved this table from immuneACCESS and kept in-frame rearrangements only. Not all clones are present; in checked studies, unresolved V genes account for under half, and no reason is known for the remainder. V, J and clone size derive from that table, while D and trimming were established from the DNA sequence. The sample table contains fewer than 200,000 clones; only one count was recorded for more than 70% of them. 4.5% to 5.5% of the sample comes from the top ten.

This receptor chain uses TRBV4-1 and TRBJ1-1; the D gene assignment is ambiguous. The clonotype originates from a woman in her forties or fifties in good health and CMV-seropositive. Sequencing was done on a sample of PBMCs. CDR3 region: CASSQMNSEGQAFF. In nucleotide form, the sequence is TGTGCCAGCAGCCAAATGAACTCTGAGGGTCAAGCTTTCTTT.